Below, one T cell receptor beta chain is given with its context. Cells designated naive CD8 were CD45RO-negative and were positively selected for CCR7, with terminally differentiated effector memory CD45RA+ cells excluded. Measured with immunoSEQ multiplex PCR; TCRdb has only the in-frame clones, and not every one. Counted here are over 2 million clones, less than 95% occurring once; the ten biggest clones make up 1.1%. The sample comes from a study of shared clonotypes between healthy human individuals. The CDR3 is 15 residues long. Losses at the gene ends were 5 bases for V and 4 bases for J; bases not matched to a gene: 8. Germline loops: CDR1 SGHAT, CDR2 FQNNGV.

The TCR was taken from a man in his late teens or twenties in good health. Specimen: naive CD8+ T cells sorted from blood. V usage is TRBV11-2 and J usage is TRBJ2-3, with 8 bases lining up with TRBD2. CDR3 bases: TGTGCCAGCAGCCCAGAGGCGGGGGGATCAGATACGCAGTATTTT. This encodes CASSPEAGGSDTQYF.